This T cell receptor beta chain was recorded in a study of blood T cells in healthy people across ages. Next came a second PCR, run for about 7 to 12 cycles, which used a sample-barcoded 5' primer along with a J-beta primer mix. Per sample, CDR3-containing paired-end reads numbered at least 3 million. In TCRdb, the 5' RACE reads were re-called with MiXCR into one record per CDR3 protein. This sample has roughly 1.6 million distinct CDR3 sequences, with around 35% found just once. This clonotype was found a few times. Its matching antigen is unknown. Healthy individuals of Caucasian origin from Russia, aged about 6 to 100, served as donors. Each sample provided at least 5.5 micrograms of extracted total RNA. CDR1 and CDR2 from the germline V gene are SEHNR and FQNEAQ (reference sequence). Trimming stripped 1 base from V and 5 bases from J, with 12 bases between. This CDR3 comprises 14 residues. General observations from the study: The unknown donor CMV status may have confounded expanded clonotype changes.

The receptor's source is a woman aged 25 to 39 in good health. The chain recombines TRBV7-9 with TRBJ2-7, with a tentative D call TRBD1 (5 bases). Sequencing was done on a sample of blood. The CDR3: CASSLGRQGHEQYF. The CDR3, as DNA: TGTGCCAGCAGCTTAGGACGGCAGGGCCACGAGCAGTACTTC.